The clone carrying this T cell receptor beta chain is judged medium-sized. Every patient was untreated before thyroid surgery. These data belong to a study of metastatic and nonmetastatic thyroid tumors. TCRdb used MiXCR to call clones anew from the PCR reads. The sample consists of tens of thousands of clones, about 3.9% of them appearing once. Specimen: blood. This sequence was found in a female donor with papillary thyroid cancer or a benign thyroid nodule (not recorded which). Some clones in this sample may be carry-over from other donors' samples.

The CDR3 DNA reads TGTGCCAGCAGTGTGAGCGGGAGGGCCTACGAGCAGTACTTC. Its protein is CASSVSGRAYEQYF. V and J are TRBV28 and TRBJ2-7, with 10 positions matching TRBD2. CDR1 and CDR2 from the germline V gene are MDHEN and SYDVKM. This CDR3 is built from 14 residues. The V gene end was trimmed by 5 bases and the J gene end by 2 bases; junction bases not matched to a gene: 3.